What follows describes a single TCR beta chain. As yet, its antigen is unknown. This sequence may be a read error, since a much larger clone differs from it by one base. The CDR3 length is 14 residues. Germline DNA was also extracted, and blood RNA derived from unsorted whole blood. This sample stems from a study of tumor-infiltrating lymphocytes in primary liver carcinoma. Study-wide context: Subjects presented with primary liver carcinoma managed by surgical resection.

The study, taken as a whole, reports: The study found a significantly higher top-250-clone fraction in tumors than in blood (p = 0.039).

With approximately 470 ng total RNA as template and a constant-region primer, TCR beta cDNA was made. Slightly modified ARM-PCR with three nested multiplex PCR rounds yielded TCR beta libraries. Amplification in the first two PCR rounds was performed using TRBV1-TRBV30 forward primers and a C-beta reverse primer for approximately 10 cycles each. TCRdb reprocessed the multiplex PCR reads with MiXCR, giving one entry per CDR3 protein. The table shows fewer than 350,000 distinct CDR3 sequences, with around three fifths occurring only once. The source is a man aged 40-49 years with primary liver carcinoma and hepatitis B virus infection. Sequencing used peripheral blood. The V gene is TRBV12-3 or TRBV12-4, the J gene TRBJ1-3, with D possibly being TRBD1 (5 bases). Here the CDR3 DNA reads TGTGCCAGCAATTTACGGGTGGGGGAAAACACCATATATTTT. This codes for CASNLRVGENTIYF.